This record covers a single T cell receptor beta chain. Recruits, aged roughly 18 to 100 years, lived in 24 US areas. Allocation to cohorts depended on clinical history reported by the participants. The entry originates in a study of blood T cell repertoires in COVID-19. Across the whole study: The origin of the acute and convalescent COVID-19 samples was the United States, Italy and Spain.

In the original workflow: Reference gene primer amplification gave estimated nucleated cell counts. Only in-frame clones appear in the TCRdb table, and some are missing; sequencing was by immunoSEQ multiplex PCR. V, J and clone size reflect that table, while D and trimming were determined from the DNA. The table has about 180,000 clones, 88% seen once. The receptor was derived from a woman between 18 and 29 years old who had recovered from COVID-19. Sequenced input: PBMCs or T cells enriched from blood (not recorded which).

CDR3: CASSPHTGGGEKLFF. The CDR3 DNA sequence: TGTGCCAGCAGCCCCCACACCGGAGGTGGTGAAAAACTGTTTTTT. V usage is TRBV7-9 and J usage is TRBJ1-4; D is undetermined. Germline-derived CDR1 and CDR2 are SEHNR and FQNEAQ (reference sequence). Trimming cost V 5 bases and J 7 bases, with 17 bases left between them. The CDR3 loop spans 15 amino acids. Combining the CDR3 with reference TRBV7-9 and TRBJ1-4 gives the whole variable domain DTGVSQNPRHKITKRGQNVTFRCDPISEHNRLYWYRQTLGQGPEFLTYFQNEAQLEKSRLLSDRFSAERPKGSFSTLEIQRTEQGDSAMYLCASSPHTGGGEKLFFGSGTQLSVL.